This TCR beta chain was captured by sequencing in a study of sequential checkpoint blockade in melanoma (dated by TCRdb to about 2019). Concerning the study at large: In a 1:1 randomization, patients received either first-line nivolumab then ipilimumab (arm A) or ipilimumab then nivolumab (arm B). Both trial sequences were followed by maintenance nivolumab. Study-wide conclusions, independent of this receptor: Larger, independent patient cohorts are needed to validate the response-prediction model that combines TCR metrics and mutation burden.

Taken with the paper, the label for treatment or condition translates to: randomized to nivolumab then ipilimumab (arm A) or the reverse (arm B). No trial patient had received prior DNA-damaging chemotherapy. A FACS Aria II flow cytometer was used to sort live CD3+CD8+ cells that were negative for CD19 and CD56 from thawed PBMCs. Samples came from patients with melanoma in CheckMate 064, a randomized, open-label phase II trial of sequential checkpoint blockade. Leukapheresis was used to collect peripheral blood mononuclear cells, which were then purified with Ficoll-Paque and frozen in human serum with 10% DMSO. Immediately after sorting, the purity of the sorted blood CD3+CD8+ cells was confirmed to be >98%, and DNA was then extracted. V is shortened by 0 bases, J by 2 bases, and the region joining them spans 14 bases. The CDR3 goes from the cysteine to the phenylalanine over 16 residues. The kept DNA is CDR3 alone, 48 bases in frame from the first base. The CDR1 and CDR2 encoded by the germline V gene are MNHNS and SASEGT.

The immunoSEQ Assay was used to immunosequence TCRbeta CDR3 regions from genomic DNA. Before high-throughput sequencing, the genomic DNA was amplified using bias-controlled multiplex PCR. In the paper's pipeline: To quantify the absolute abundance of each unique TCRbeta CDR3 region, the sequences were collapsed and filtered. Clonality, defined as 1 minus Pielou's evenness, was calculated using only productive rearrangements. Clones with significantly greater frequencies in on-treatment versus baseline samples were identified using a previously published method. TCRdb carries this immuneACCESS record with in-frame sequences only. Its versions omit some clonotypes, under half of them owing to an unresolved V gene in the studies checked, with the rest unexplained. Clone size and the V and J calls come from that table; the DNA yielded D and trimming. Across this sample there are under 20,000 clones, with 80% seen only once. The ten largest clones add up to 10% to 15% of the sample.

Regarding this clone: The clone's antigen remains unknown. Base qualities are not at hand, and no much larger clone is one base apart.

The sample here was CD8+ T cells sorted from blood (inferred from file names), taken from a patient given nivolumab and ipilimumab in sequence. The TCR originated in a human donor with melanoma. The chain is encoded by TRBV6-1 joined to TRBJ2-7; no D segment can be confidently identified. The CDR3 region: CASSEAHNADTYEQYF. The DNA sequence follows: TGTGCCAGCAGTGAAGCTCACAATGCGGATACCTACGAGCAGTACTTC.